This TCR beta chain was obtained from a study of cytomegalovirus exposure and HLA in healthy donors. Looked up from germline, CDR1 is MGHDK and CDR2 is SYGVNS. CDR3 length: 16 residues. The germline V and J ends were trimmed by 6 bases and 1 base, with 18 bases remaining between them. 60 Vbeta and 13 Jbeta primers were used in PCR. Original processing methods: It was a later analysis that counted tens of millions of unique TCR beta chains, of which some 10 million were shared. TCRdb's copy holds only in-frame clones and misses some; the assay was immunoSEQ multiplex PCR. The V and J calls and the clone size are those of that table, but D and trimming were determined from the DNA. This table holds 220,000 or so clones, roughly 84% found once. Overall study findings and caveats: A later look showed TCR association rates differing by HLA locus, highest for DRB1 and lowest for HLA-C. Later work associated fewer than 20,000 TCR beta sequences with HLA alleles at 0.05 false discovery rate.

This clone turned up a few times. Antigen: not known. Sequenced material: PBMCs. V and J are TRBV25-1 and TRBJ1-1; no reliable D call. The clonotype was recovered from a man aged 45 to 65 in good health and CMV-seronegative. The CDR3 region has the DNA TGTGCCAGCAGCCCCGGTCAGGCCCGTAGGAACACTGAAGCTTTCTTT. Translating it yields CASSPGQARRNTEAFF.